A single sample is the source of the 17 T cell receptor beta chains below, sequenced in a study of identical twins. Via MiXCR, TCRdb re-called the 5' RACE reads, giving one row per CDR3 protein. The sample holds around 500,000 distinct CDR3 sequences; approximately 14% are singletons and the top ten take roughly 0.56%. These data are also associated with another study on yellow fever vaccine responses in identical twins.

Sequences were obtained from CD4+ T cells sorted from blood. All receptors come from a woman in her late teens or twenties in good health.

This clonotype was detected a few times. The V call is TRBV10-3, the J call TRBJ2-7; D assignment may be TRBD1 or TRBD2 (6 bases each). V was cut by 0 bases and J by 4 bases, with 19 bases left in between. The germline gives CDR1 ENHRY, CDR2 SYGVKD. The CDR3 covers 17 residues. The CDR3 protein is CAISESTGAIMSYEQYF. DNA for the CDR3: TGTGCCATCAGTGAGTCAACGGGGGCAATTATGTCGTACGAGCAGTACTTC.

The chain joins TRBV10-3 to TRBJ1-5; D not certain. The CDR3 totals 13 residues. The V gene lost 2 bases and the J gene lost 3 bases, with 5 bases spanning the gap. Germline-derived CDR1 and CDR2 are ENHRY and SYGVKD. CDR3 in amino acids: CAISEDVNQPQHF. CDR3 in DNA: TGTGCCATCAGTGAGGATGTCAATCAGCCCCAGCATTTT.

This clonotype showed up just a few times. The J gene is TRBJ1-1, the V gene TRBV6-5; possible D gene TRBD1, 5 bases. Germline lookup yields CDR1 MNHEY and CDR2 SVGAGI. With 4 bases removed from V and 1 base from J, the gap between germline ends came to 13 bases. There are 15 residues in the CDR3. Here the CDR3 DNA reads TGTGCCAGCAGTTTGGGGCGGAAGGGGAACACTGAAGCTTTCTTT. Protein sequence: CASSLGRKGNTEAFF.

V is TRBV6-1 and J is TRBJ2-7; 8 bases line up with TRBD1. Germline V gives CDR1 MNHNS, CDR2 SASEGT. The CDR3 runs to 14 residues. The junction had 10 bases not matched to a gene; V was cut back by 6 bases and J by 6 bases. CDR3 sequence: CASSTRDRSREQYF. DNA for the CDR3: TGTGCCAGCAGCACCCGGGACAGGTCTCGCGAGCAGTACTTC.

As regards this clonotype: Germline is not matched at one junction end, which may reflect a read error. V usage is TRBV20-1 and J usage is TRBJ2-1; TRBD2 might be the D (6 bases). The germline V gene has CDR1 DFQATT and CDR2 SNEGSKA (reference sequence). This CDR3 is built from 11 residues. The CDR3 reads CSARDQAGGVF. CDR3 DNA: TGCAGTGCTAGAGATCAAGCGGGTGGTGTCTTC.

The sample holds many counts of this clonotype. The chain employs TRBV5-1 and TRBJ1-1; D may be TRBD1 (5 bases). Trimming took 4 bases from V and 1 from J, leaving 14 bases between them. The CDR3 is made up of 15 amino acids. Looked up from germline, CDR1 is SGHRS and CDR2 is YFSETQ. The CDR3 DNA reads TGCGCCAGCAGCAGATCCGGGACCAAGAACACTGAAGCTTTCTTT. Translating gives CASSRSGTKNTEAFF.

The rearrangement links TRBV19 to TRBJ1-5; 7 nucleotides line up with TRBD1. Germline CDR1 is LNHDA and CDR2 is SQIVND (reference sequence). V lost 0 bases and J lost 6; bases outside the gene matches: 5. This CDR3 contains 15 residues. The CDR3 here is CASSIDRGSAQPQHF. The CDR3, as DNA: TGTGCCAGTAGTATAGACAGGGGGTCGGCTCAGCCCCAGCATTTT.

J is TRBJ2-1 and V is TRBV20-1, with 9 positions matching TRBD2. Trimming removed 7 bases from V and 1 base from J; junction bases left unmatched: 11. The CDR3 sequence is 16 residues long. The germline CDR1 and CDR2 sequences are DFQATT and SNEGSKA (reference sequence). The CDR3: CSVKGASGKSYNEQFF. The CDR3 DNA follows: TGCAGTGTTAAAGGTGCTAGCGGGAAGTCCTACAATGAGCAGTTCTTC.

The CDR3 bases are TGTGCCAGCAGCGTAGTAGGACAGAGCTCTGGGGCCAACGTCCTGACTTTC. This sequence encodes CASSVVGQSSGANVLTF. The chain has TRBV9 and TRBJ2-6, with D tentatively TRBD1 (6 bases). Germline V CDR1 and CDR2: SGDLS, YYNGEE. V lost 0 bases and J 0 bases, leaving 10 bases between the germline ends. This CDR3 region has 17 residues.

This clonotype was found a few times. The chain carries TRBV11-1 and TRBJ2-3; possible D gene TRBD1, 7 bases. V dropped 6 bases and J dropped 0 bases, with 19 bases sitting between them. Germline CDR1 is SGHAT and CDR2 is FQDESV (reference sequence). The CDR3 contains 17 residues. CDR3 amino acids: CASRHNRGLNSTDTQYF. The CDR3 nucleotides are TGTGCCAGCAGGCATAACAGGGGACTCAACAGCACAGATACGCAGTATTTT.

This clonotype has more than one count but fewer than ten. The V and J genes are TRBV11-2 and TRBJ1-6, with a possible D match to TRBD1 (6 bases). CDR1 and CDR2 (germline): SGHAT, FQNNGV. This CDR3 region has 17 residues. Deletions cut 1 base from V and 1 base from J, with 11 bases between. The CDR3 sequence: CASSLGGRGSYNSPLHF. In nucleotides, the CDR3 is TGTGCCAGCAGCTTAGGCGGCAGGGGATCCTATAATTCACCCCTCCACTTT.

The genes are TRBV29-1 and TRBJ2-5; possible D gene TRBD2, 7 bases. Trimming pared 0 bases from V and 5 bases from J, leaving 16 bases between. The germline CDR1 and CDR2 sequences are SQVTM and ANQGSEA. This CDR3 has 15 residues. CDR3 amino acids: CSVEDPRERGETQYF. For the CDR3, the DNA is TGCAGCGTTGAAGATCCGCGGGAGAGGGGGGAGACCCAGTACTTC.

The rearrangement links TRBV4-3 to TRBJ2-1; 7 nucleotides match TRBD1. This CDR3 has 14 amino acids. V lost 5 bases and J lost 7; bases outside the gene matches: 8. From germline, CDR1 is LGHNA and CDR2 YSLEER. The CDR3 DNA sequence: TGCGCCAGCAGCAAAGGGGGCTTTCAAAATGAGCAGTTCTTC. Its translation is CASSKGGFQNEQFF.

The chain uses TRBV7-9 and TRBJ2-7; 7 positions match TRBD2. The CDR3 totals 14 residues. V lost 5 bases and J lost 3; bases outside the gene matches: 7. Germline V gives CDR1 SEHNR, CDR2 FQNEAQ (reference sequence). As DNA, the CDR3 is TGTGCCAGCAGCAAGCAGGGAGGGTACTACGAGCAGTACTTC. It yields the protein CASSKQGGYYEQYF.

This rearrangement joins TRBV24-1 to TRBJ2-1; 8 bases are shared with TRBD2. V was pared by 3 bases and J by 3 bases, with 6 bases of the junction left unmatched. The CDR3 runs to 16 residues. Per the germline V gene, CDR1 is KGHDR and CDR2 is SFDVKD. CDR3 amino acids: CATSDPSGPNYNEQFF. In DNA form, the CDR3 reads TGTGCCACCAGTGATCCTAGCGGGCCTAACTACAATGAGCAGTTCTTC.

V and J are TRBV28 and TRBJ2-7; no firm D call. Deletions cut 4 bases from V and 2 bases from J, with 15 bases between. The CDR3 is 15 residues long. Germline CDR1 and CDR2: MDHEN and SYDVKM. CDR3 region: CASSSPGLETYEQYF. The CDR3 bases are TGTGCCAGCAGTTCGCCAGGTCTAGAGACCTACGAGCAGTACTTC.

The chain carries TRBV10-3 and TRBJ2-1; unclear D gene. V was trimmed by 0 bases and J by 6 bases, leaving 9 bases between them. Germline V lookup: CDR1 ENHRY, CDR2 SYGVKD. The CDR3 sequence is 14 residues long. CDR3 in DNA: TGTGCCATCAGTGAGTCGAGAGTTCCCAATGAGCAGTTCTTC. The encoded protein is CAISESRVPNEQFF.